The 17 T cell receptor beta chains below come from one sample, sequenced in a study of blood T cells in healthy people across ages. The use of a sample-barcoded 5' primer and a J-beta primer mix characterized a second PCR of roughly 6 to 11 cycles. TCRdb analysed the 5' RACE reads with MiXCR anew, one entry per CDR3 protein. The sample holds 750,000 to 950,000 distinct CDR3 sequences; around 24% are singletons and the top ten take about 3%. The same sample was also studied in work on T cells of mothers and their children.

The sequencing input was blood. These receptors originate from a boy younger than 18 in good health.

The CDR3 coding sequence is TGCAGTGCTAGAGGGTTCCCGGGACAGCTAACTAGCACAGATACGCAGTATTTT. Protein: CSARGFPGQLTSTDTQYF. The gene calls are TRBV20-1 and TRBJ2-3; TRBD1 agrees at 7 bases. The germline V gene encodes CDR1 DFQATT and CDR2 SNEGSKA (reference sequence). Trimming cost V 1 base and J 0 bases; bases outside gene matches: 13. CDR3 length: 18 amino acids.

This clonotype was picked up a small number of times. CDR3 in amino acids: CASSQERYEQFF. The CDR3 nucleotides are TGTGCCAGCAGCCAAGAGAGATATGAGCAGTTCTTC. The J gene is TRBJ2-1, the V gene TRBV3-1; the D is unclear. The germline V gene encodes CDR1 LGHDT and CDR2 YNNKEL (reference sequence). V was clipped by 0 bases and J by 8 bases, with 5 bases between them. This CDR3 spans 12 amino acids.

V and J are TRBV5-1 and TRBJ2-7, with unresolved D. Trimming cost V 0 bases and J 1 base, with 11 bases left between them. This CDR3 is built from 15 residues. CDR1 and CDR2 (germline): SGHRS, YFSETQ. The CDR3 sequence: CASSLGGPASYEQYF. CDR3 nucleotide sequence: TGCGCCAGCAGCTTGGGTGGTCCGGCTTCCTACGAGCAGTACTTC.

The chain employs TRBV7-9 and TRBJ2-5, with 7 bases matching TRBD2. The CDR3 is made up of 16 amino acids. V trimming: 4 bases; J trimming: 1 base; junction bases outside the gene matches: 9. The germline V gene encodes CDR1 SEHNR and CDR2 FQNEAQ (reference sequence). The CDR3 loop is CASSSSRDYPQETQYF. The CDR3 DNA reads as TGTGCCAGCAGCTCCTCCCGGGACTACCCCCAAGAGACCCAGTACTTC.

The CDR3 nucleotides are TGTGCGGGACCCCAAGAGACCCAGTACTTC. Its translation: CAGPQETQYF. The genes are TRBV27 and TRBJ2-5; D could derive from TRBD1 or TRBD2 (5 bases each). Germline V gene data show CDR1 as MNHEY and CDR2 as SMNVEV (reference sequence). This CDR3 contains 10 residues.

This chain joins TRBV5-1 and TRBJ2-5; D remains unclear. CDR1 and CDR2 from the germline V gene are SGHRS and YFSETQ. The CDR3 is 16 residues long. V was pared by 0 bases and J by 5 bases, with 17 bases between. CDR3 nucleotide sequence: TGCGCCAGCAGCTTGGATCATTACGACCGGGTTGAGACCCAGTACTTC. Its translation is CASSLDHYDRVETQYF.

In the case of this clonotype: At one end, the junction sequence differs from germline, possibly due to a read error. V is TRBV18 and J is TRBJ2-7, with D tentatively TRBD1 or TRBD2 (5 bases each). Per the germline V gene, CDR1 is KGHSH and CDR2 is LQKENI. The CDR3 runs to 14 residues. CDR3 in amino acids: CASSGTSLPYEQHF. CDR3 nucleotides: TGTGCCAGCTCGGGGACCTCCCTACCGTACGAGCAGCACTTC. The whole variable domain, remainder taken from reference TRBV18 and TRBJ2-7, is NAGVMQNPRHLVRRRGQEARLRCSPMKGHSHVYWYRQLPEEGLKFMVYLQKENIIDESGMPKERFSAEFPKEGPSILRIQQVVRGDSAAYFCASSGTSLPYEQHFGPGTRLTVT.

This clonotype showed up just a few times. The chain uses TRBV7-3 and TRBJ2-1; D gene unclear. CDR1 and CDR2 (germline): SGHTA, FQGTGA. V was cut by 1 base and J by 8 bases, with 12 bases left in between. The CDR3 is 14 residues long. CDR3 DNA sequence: TGTGCCAGCAGCTTAATGGTGGTTGGGTATGAGCAGTTCTTC. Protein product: CASSLMVVGYEQFF.

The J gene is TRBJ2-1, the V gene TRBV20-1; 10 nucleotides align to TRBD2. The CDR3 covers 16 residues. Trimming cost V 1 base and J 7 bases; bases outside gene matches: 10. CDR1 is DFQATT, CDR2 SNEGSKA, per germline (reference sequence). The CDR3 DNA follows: TGCAGTGCTAGAGGCTGGGGCAGCGGGGGGGCAAATGAGCAGTTCTTC. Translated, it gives CSARGWGSGGANEQFF.

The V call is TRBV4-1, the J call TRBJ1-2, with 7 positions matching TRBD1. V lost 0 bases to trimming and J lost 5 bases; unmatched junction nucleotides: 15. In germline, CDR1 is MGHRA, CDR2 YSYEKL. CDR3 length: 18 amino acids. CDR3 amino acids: CASSQDGRLDRTFYGYTF. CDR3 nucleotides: TGCGCCAGCAGCCAAGATGGGCGCCTGGACAGGACCTTTTATGGCTACACCTTC.

CDR3 sequence reads: CARPTPSGGAHTGELFF. The CDR3 region has the DNA TGCGCCAGGCCAACCCCTAGCGGGGGGGCGCACACCGGGGAGCTGTTTTTT. V and J are TRBV5-1 and TRBJ2-2; TRBD2 matches at 12 bases. The V and J ends lost 8 bases and 3 bases, in that order; junction bases with no gene match: 11. This CDR3 contains 17 residues. Germline values: CDR1 SGHRS, CDR2 YFSETQ.

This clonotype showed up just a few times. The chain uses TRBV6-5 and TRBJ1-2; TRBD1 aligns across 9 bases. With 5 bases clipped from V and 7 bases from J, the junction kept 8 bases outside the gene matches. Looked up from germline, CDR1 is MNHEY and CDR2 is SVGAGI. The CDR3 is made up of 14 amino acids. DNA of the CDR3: TGTGCCAGCAGTCCCCCCGACAGGGGGGGTGGCTACACCTTC. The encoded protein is CASSPPDRGGGYTF.

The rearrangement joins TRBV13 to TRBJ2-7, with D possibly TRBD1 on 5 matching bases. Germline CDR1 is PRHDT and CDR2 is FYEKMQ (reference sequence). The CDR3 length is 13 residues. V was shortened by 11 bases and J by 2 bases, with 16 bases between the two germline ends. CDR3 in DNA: TGTGCCTCAGGACAATACCCAACCTACGAGCAGTACTTC. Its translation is CASGQYPTYEQYF.

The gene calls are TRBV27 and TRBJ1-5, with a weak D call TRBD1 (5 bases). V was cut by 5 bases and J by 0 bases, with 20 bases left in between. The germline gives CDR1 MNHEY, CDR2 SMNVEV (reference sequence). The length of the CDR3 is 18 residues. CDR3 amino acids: CASSPAGTDVYSNQPQHF. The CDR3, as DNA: TGTGCCAGCAGTCCTGCCGGGACCGACGTTTATAGCAATCAGCCCCAGCATTTT.

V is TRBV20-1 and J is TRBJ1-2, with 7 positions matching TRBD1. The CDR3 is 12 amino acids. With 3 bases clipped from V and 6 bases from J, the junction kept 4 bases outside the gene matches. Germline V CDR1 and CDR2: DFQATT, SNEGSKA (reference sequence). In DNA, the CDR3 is TGCAGTGCTAGGGAGACAGGGAATGGCTACACCTTC. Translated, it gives CSARETGNGYTF.

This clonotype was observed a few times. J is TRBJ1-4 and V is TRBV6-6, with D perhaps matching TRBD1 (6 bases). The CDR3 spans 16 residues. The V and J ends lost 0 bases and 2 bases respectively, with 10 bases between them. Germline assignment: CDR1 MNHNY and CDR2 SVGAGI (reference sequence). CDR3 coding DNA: TGTGCCAGCAGTTACTCTGTAGGGGGGACTAATGAAAAACTGTTTTTT. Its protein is CASSYSVGGTNEKLFF.

CDR3 in amino acids: CASSSPGQGYSNQPQHF. The CDR3 region has the DNA TGTGCCAGCAGTTCCCCGGGACAGGGGTATAGCAATCAGCCCCAGCATTTT. The V and J genes are TRBV12-3 or TRBV12-4 and TRBJ1-5; 10 bases are a match to TRBD1. CDR3 length: 17 amino acids. Trimming cost V 4 bases and J 0 bases; bases outside gene matches: 6.